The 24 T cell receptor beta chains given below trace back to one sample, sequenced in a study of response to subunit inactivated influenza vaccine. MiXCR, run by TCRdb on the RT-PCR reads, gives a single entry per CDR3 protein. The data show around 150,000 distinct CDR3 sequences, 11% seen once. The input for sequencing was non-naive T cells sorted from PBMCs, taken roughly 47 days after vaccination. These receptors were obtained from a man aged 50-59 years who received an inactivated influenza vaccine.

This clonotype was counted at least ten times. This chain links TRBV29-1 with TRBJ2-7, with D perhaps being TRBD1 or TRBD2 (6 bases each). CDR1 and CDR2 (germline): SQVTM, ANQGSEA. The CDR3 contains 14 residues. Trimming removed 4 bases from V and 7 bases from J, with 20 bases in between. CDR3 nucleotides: TGCAGCGTTGGAGGGGGGCAGGGCCCCCGGGAGCAGTACTTC. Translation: CSVGGGQGPREQYF.

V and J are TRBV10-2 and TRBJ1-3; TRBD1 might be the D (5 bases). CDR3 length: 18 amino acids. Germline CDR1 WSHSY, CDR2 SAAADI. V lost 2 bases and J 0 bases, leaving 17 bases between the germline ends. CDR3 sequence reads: CASSEDGGLISSGNTIYF. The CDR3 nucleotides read TGCGCCAGCAGTGAGGACGGGGGATTGATAAGCTCTGGAAACACCATATATTTT.

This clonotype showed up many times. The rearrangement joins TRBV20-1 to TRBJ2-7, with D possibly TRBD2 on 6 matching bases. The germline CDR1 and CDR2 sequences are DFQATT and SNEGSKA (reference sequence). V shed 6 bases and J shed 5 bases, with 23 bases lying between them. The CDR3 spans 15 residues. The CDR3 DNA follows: TGCAGTGCCTGCGTGGTGGGGGAGGAACGGAACGAGCAGTACTTC. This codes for CSACVVGEERNEQYF.

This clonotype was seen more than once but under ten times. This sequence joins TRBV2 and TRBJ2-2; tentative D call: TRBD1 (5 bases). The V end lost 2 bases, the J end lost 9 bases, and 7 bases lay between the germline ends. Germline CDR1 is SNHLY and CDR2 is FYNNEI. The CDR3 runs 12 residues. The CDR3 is CASSEQGRELFF. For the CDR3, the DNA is TGTGCCAGCAGTGAACAGGGTAGGGAGCTGTTTTTT.

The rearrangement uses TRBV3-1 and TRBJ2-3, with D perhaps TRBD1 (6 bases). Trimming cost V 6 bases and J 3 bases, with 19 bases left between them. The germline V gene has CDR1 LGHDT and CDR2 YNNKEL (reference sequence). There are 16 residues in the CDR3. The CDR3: CASSSMSRGQTDTQYF. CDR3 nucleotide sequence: TGTGCCAGCAGTTCTATGAGCCGGGGACAAACAGATACGCAGTATTTT.

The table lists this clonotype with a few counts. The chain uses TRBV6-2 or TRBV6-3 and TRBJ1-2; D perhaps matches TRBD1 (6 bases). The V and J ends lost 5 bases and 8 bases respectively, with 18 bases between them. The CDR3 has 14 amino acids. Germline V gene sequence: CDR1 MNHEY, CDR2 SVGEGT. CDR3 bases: TGTGCCAGCAGTCACCTAGTCGGGACACAAGGCTACACCTTC. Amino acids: CASSHLVGTQGYTF.

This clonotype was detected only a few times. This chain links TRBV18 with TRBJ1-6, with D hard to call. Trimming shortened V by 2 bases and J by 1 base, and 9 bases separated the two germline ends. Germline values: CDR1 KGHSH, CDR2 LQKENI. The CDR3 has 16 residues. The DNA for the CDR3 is TGTGCCAGCTCACCAACGGTAGCGTCCTATAATTCACCCCTCCACTTT. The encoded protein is CASSPTVASYNSPLHF.

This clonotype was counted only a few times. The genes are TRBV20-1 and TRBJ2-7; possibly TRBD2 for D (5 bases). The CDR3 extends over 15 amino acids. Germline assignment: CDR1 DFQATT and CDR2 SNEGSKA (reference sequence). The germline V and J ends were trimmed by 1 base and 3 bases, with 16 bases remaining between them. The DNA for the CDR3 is TGCAGTGCTAGAGCAGTAGGACTCCCCAGCTACGAGCAGTACTTC. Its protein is CSARAVGLPSYEQYF.

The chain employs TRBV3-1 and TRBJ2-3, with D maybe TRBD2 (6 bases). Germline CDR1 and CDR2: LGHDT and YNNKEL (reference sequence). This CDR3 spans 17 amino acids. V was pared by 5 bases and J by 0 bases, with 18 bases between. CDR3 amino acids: CASSAAGTLSSTDTQYF. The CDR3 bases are TGTGCCAGCAGCGCCGCGGGGACTTTGTCTAGCACAGATACGCAGTATTTT.

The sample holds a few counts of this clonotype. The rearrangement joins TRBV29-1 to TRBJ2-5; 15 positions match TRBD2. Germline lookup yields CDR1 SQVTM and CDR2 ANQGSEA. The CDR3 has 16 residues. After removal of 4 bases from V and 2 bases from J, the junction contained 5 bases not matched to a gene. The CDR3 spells CSVGTSGRAQQETQYF. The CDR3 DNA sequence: TGCAGCGTTGGGACTAGCGGGAGGGCCCAGCAAGAGACCCAGTACTTC.

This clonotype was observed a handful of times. CDR3 loop: CASSIGRGDGELFF. The CDR3 coding sequence is TGTGCCAGTAGTATCGGCAGGGGGGACGGGGAGCTGTTTTTT. J is TRBJ2-2 and V is TRBV19; a weak D match, TRBD1 (7 bases). The CDR3 loop spans 14 amino acids. Germline V gene lookup returns CDR1 LNHDA and CDR2 SQIVND (reference sequence). V was clipped by 3 bases and J by 7 bases, with 12 bases between them. Together with reference TRBV19 and TRBJ2-2, the CDR3 gives the full variable domain: DGGITQSPKYLFRKEGQNVTLSCEQNLNHDAMYWYRQDPGQGLRLIYYSQIVNDFQKGDIAEGYSVSREKKESFPLTVTSAQKNPTAFYLCASSIGRGDGELFFGEGSRLTVL.

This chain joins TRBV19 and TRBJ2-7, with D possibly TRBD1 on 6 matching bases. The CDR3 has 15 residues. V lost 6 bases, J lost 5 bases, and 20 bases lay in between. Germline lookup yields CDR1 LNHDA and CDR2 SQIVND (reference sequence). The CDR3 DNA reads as TGTGCCAGTAGCATCTCCCAGGGGAGAGGCAACGAGCAGTACTTC. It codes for CASSISQGRGNEQYF.

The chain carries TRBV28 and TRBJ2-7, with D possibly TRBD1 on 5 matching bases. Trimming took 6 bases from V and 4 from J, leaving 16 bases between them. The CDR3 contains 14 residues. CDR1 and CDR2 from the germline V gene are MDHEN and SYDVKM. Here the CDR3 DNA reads TGTGCCAGCAGCTCTACGCCCCAGGGATACGAGCAGTACTTC. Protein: CASSSTPQGYEQYF.

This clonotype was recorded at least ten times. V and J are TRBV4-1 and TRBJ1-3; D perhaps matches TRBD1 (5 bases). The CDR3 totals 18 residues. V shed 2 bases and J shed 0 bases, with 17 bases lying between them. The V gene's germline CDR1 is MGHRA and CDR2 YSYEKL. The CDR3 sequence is CASSQSRMTQGSGNTIYF. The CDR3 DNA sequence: TGCGCCAGCAGCCAATCTCGAATGACCCAGGGCTCTGGAAACACCATATATTTT.

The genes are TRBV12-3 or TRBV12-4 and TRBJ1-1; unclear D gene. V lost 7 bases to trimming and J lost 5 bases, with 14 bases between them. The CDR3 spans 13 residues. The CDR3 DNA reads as TGTGCCAGCATCTCACCAGGTAGTACTGAAGCTTTCTTT. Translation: CASISPGSTEAFF.

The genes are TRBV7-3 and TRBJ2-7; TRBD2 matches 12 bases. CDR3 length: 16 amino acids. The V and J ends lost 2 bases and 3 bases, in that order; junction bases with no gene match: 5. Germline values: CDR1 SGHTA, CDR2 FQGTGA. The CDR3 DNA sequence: TGTGCCAGCAGCTTACGGACTAGCGGGATTGTCTACGAGCAGTACTTC. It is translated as CASSLRTSGIVYEQYF.

CDR3 region: CASSHGQPVRSGNEQFF. CDR3 nucleotides: TGCGCCAGCAGCCATGGACAGCCCGTACGTTCAGGTAATGAGCAGTTCTTC. V gene TRBV5-1 combines with J gene TRBJ2-1, with D tentatively TRBD1 (6 bases). V dropped 4 bases and J dropped 7 bases, with 24 bases sitting between them. Per germline, CDR1 SGHRS and CDR2 YFSETQ. The length of the CDR3 is 17 residues.

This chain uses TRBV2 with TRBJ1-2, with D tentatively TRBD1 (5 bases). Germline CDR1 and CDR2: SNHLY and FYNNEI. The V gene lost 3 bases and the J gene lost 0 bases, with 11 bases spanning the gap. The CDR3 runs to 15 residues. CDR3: CASSDRATANYGYTF. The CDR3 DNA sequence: TGTGCCAGCAGTGACAGGGCGACGGCTAACTATGGCTACACCTTC. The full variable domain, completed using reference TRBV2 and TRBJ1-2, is EPEVTQTPSHQVTQMGQEVILRCVPISNHLYFYWYRQILGQKVEFLVSFYNNEISEKSEIFDDQFSVERPDGSNFTLKIRSTKLEDSAMYFCASSDRATANYGYTFGSGTRLTVV.

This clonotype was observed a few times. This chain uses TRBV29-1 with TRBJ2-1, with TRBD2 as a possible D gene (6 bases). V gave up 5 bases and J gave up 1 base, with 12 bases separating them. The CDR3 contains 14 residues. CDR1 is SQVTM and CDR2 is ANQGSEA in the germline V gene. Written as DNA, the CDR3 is TGCAGCGTTTCGATCGGGAGATCCTACAATGAGCAGTTCTTC. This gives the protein CSVSIGRSYNEQFF.

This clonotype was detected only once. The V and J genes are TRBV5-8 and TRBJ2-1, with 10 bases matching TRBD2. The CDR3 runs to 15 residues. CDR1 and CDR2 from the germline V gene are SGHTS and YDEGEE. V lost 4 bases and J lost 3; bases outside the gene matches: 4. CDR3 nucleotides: TGTGCCAGCAGCCCTAGCGGGAGTTTCTACAATGAGCAGTTCTTC. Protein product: CASSPSGSFYNEQFF.

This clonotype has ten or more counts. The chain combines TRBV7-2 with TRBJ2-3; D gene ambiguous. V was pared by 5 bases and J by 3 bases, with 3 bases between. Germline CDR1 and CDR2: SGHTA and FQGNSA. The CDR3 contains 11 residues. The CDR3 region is CASSKTDTQYF. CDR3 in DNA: TGTGCCAGCAGCAAGACAGATACGCAGTATTTT.

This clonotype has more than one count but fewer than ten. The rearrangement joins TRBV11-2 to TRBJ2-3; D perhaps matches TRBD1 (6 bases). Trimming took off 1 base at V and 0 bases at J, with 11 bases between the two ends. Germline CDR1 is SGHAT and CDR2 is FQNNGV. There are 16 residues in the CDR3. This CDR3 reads CASSLVGAVSTDTQYF. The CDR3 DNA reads TGTGCCAGCAGCTTAGTGGGGGCGGTGAGCACAGATACGCAGTATTTT.

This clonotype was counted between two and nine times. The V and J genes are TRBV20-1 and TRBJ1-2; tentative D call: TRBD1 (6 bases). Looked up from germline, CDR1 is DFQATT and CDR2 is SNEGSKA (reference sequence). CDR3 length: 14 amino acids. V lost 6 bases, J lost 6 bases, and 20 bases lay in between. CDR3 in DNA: TGCAGTGCAGTTCTCGACAGTGGGGGGCATGGCTACACCTTC. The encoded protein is CSAVLDSGGHGYTF.

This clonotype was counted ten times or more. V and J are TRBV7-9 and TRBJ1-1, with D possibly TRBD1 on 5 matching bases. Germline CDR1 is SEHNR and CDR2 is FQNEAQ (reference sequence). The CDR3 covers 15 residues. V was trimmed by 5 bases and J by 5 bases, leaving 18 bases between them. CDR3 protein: CASSRDQVRGTEAFF. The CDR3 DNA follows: TGTGCCAGCAGCAGGGACCAGGTTCGGGGTACTGAAGCTTTCTTT.